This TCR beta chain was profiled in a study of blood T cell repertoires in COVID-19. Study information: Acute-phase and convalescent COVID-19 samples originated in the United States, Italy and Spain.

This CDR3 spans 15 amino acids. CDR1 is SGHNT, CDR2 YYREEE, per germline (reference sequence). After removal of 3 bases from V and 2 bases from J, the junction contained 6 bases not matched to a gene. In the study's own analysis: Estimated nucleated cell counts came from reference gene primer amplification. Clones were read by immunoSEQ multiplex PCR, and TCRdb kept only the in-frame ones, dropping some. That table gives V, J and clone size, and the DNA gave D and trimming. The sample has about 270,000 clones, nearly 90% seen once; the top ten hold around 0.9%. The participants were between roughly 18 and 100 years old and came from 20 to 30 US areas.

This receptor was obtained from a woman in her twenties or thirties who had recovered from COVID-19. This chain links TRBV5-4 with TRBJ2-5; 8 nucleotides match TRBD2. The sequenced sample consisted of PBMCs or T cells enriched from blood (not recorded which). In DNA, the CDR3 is TGTGCCAGCAGCTCTAAGCGGGAGTCACAAGAGACCCAGTACTTC. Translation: CASSSKRESQETQYF.